A single sample is the source of the 7 T cell receptor beta chains below, sequenced in a study of OX40 agonist ivuxolimab in advanced cancers. Data came from immunoSEQ multiplex PCR; TCRdb stores just in-frame clones and leaves some out. Of tens of thousands of clones listed, roughly 78% are singletons. Material: CD4+ or CD8+ T cells sorted from blood, obtained in a trial of the OX40 agonist ivuxolimab. The origin of the receptors is an adult with an advanced solid tumor such as melanoma, head and neck, liver or kidney cancer.

The CDR3 DNA reads as TGTGCCAGCTCACCAATCGCAGGGACGAACACTGAAGCTTTCTTT. Its protein product is CASSPIAGTNTEAFF. This chain links TRBV18 with TRBJ1-1; perhaps TRBD1 as D (5 bases). V was pared by 2 bases and J by 1 base, with 11 bases between. The CDR3 contains 15 residues. CDR1 is KGHSH, CDR2 LQKENI, per germline.

V is TRBV28 and J is TRBJ2-1, with D possibly being TRBD2 (5 bases). The germline V gene has CDR1 MDHEN and CDR2 SYDVKM. This CDR3 is built from 12 residues. V was pared by 2 bases and J by 10 bases, with 9 bases between. This chain's CDR3 is CASSLRGPEQFF. The CDR3 DNA sequence: TGTGCCAGCAGTTTACGAGGGCCCGAGCAGTTCTTC.

The chain has TRBV5-4 and TRBJ1-2; 8 nucleotides line up with TRBD1. The CDR3 is 17 amino acids. Germline assignment: CDR1 SGHNT and CDR2 YYREEE (reference sequence). With V trimmed by 5 bases and J by 8 bases, 20 bases remained unmatched. The CDR3 is CASSKVSGQVSPGGYTF. CDR3 DNA sequence: TGTGCCAGCAGTAAAGTGTCGGGACAGGTCTCTCCAGGAGGCTACACCTTC. The full variable domain, rest sourced from reference TRBV5-4 and TRBJ1-2, is ETGVTQSPTHLIKTRGQQVTLRCSSQSGHNTVSWYQQALGQGPQFIFQYYREEENGRGNFPPRFSGLQFPNYSSELNVNALELDDSALYLCASSKVSGQVSPGGYTFGSGTRLTVV.

This clone has more than one count but fewer than ten. The chain employs TRBV4-1 and TRBJ2-1, with no clear D. This CDR3 region has 16 residues. The germline CDR1 and CDR2 sequences are MGHRA and YSYEKL. The V and J ends lost 0 bases and 2 bases respectively, with 11 bases between them. The CDR3 loop reads CASSQEGQNTYNEQFF. The CDR3 DNA is TGCGCCAGCAGCCAAGAAGGCCAGAATACCTACAATGAGCAGTTCTTC.

This sequence joins TRBV28 and TRBJ1-2, with no clear D. This CDR3 has 15 residues. V lost 4 bases and J 4 bases, leaving 16 bases between the germline ends. Germline CDR1 and CDR2: MDHEN and SYDVKM. DNA of the CDR3: TGTGCCAGCAGTTCTCGCCTGACACCTCTCTATGGCTACACCTTC. Translated: CASSSRLTPLYGYTF.

The table lists this clone with a count of one. The chain combines TRBV7-9 with TRBJ2-1, with a possible D match to TRBD2 (7 bases). The V and J ends lost 5 bases and 2 bases respectively, with 19 bases between them. The germline V gene encodes CDR1 SEHNR and CDR2 FQNEAQ (reference sequence). This CDR3 spans 17 amino acids. The CDR3 region has the DNA TGTGCCAGCAGCCCTCCCTTTGTGCGGGGGCCCTACAATGAGCAGTTCTTC. It translates to CASSPPFVRGPYNEQFF.

The chain couples TRBV4-1 to TRBJ2-2; D ambiguous. In germline, CDR1 is MGHRA, CDR2 YSYEKL. Trimming cost V 1 base and J 4 bases, with 16 bases left between them. This CDR3 contains 17 residues. The CDR3 nucleotides read TGCGCCAGCAGCCAAGCTCGGGTCGGGTCCACCACCGGGGAGCTGTTTTTT. Its translation is CASSQARVGSTTGELFF.